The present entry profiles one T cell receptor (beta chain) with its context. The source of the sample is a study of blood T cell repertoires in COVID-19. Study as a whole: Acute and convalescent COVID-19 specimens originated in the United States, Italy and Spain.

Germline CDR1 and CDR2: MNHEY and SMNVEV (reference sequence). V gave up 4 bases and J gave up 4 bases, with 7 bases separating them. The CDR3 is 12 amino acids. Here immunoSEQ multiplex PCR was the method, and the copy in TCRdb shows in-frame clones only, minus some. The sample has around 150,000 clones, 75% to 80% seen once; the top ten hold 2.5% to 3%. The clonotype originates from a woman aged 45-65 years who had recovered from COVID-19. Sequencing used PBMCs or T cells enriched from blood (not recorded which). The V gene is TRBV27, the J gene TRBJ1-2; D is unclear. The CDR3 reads CASSSRGYGYTF. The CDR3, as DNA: TGTGCCAGCAGTTCACGGGGCTATGGCTACACCTTC.